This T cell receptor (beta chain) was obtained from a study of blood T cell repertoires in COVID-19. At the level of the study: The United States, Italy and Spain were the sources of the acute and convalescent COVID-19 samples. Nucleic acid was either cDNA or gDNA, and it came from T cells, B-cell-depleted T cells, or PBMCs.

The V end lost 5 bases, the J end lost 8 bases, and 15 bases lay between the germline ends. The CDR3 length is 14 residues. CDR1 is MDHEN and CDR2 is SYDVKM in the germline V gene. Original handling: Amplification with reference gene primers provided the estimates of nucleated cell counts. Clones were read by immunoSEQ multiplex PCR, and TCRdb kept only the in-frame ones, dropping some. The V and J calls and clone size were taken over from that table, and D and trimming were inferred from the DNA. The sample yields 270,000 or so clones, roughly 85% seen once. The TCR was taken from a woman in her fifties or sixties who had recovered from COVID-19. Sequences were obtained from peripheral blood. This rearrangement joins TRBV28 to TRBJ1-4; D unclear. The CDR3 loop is CASSTTKDREKLFF. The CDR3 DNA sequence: TGTGCCAGCAGTACAACTAAGGATCGCGAAAAACTGTTTTTT.